Listed here are 17 T cell receptor beta chains from one sample, sequenced in a study of T cells in lung cancer brain metastases. Profiling relied on immunoSEQ multiplex PCR, and the TCRdb table lists in-frame clones only, not all of them. The table shows roughly 4,700 clones, with 65% to 85% occurring only once. Sequenced material: tumor tissue from the primary lung tumor. The receptors shown here come from a woman between 50 and 59 years old with non-small cell lung cancer.

The CDR3 loop reads CASSILFGDTQYF. CDR3 nucleotide sequence: TGTGCCAGTAGTATCCTGTTCGGAGATACGCAGTATTTT. V gene TRBV19 combines with J gene TRBJ2-3, with D hard to call. This CDR3 has 13 residues. The V end lost 3 bases, the J end lost 5 bases, and 9 bases lay between the germline ends. Germline V gives CDR1 LNHDA, CDR2 SQIVND (reference sequence).

The chain couples TRBV9 to TRBJ2-1; 9 nucleotides match TRBD2. Germline V gene sequence: CDR1 SGDLS, CDR2 YYNGEE. The CDR3 runs to 15 residues. V was clipped by 0 bases and J by 4 bases; unmatched bases: 2. This CDR3 is CASSVETSGYNEQFF. CDR3 bases: TGTGCCAGCAGCGTAGAAACTAGCGGGTACAATGAGCAGTTCTTC. The full variable domain, in which reference TRBV9 and TRBJ2-1 provide the parts outside the CDR3, is DSGVTQTPKHLITATGQRVTLRCSPRSGDLSVYWYQQSLDQGLQFLIQYYNGEERAKGNILERFSAQQFPDLHSELNLSSLELGDSALYFCASSVETSGYNEQFFGPGTRLTVL.

The chain employs TRBV9 and TRBJ1-1; TRBD1 might be the D (6 bases). This CDR3 has 15 residues. Germline CDR1 reads SGDLS; CDR2 reads YYNGEE. V lost 4 bases and J lost 1, with 14 bases in between. The CDR3 nucleotides are TGTGCCAGCAGCACTCTGGACAGAGGGAACACTGAAGCTTTCTTT. Translating it yields CASSTLDRGNTEAFF.

The chain joins TRBV30 to TRBJ2-1, with D possibly matching TRBD1 (6 bases). In germline, CDR1 is GTSNPN, CDR2 SVGIG (reference sequence). CDR3 size: 14 residues. Trimming stripped 1 base from V and 9 bases from J, with 16 bases between. CDR3 amino acids: CAWSALLLGGEQFF. The CDR3 nucleotides are TGTGCCTGGAGTGCTCTACTTCTAGGGGGTGAGCAGTTCTTC.

J is TRBJ2-5 and V is TRBV30; D might be TRBD1 (5 bases). Trimming took 0 bases from V and 0 from J, leaving 14 bases between them. The V gene's germline CDR1 is GTSNPN and CDR2 SVGIG (reference sequence). The CDR3 loop spans 16 amino acids. The CDR3, as DNA: TGTGCCTGGAGTGTACGGGCAGGGAAGTACCAAGAGACCCAGTACTTC. The encoded protein is CAWSVRAGKYQETQYF.

The chain has TRBV11-2 and TRBJ2-7; possibly TRBD1 for D (6 bases). Trimming removed 5 bases from V and 4 bases from J, with 12 bases in between. CDR3 length: 13 residues. In germline, CDR1 is SGHAT, CDR2 FQNNGV. The CDR3 nucleotides are TGTGCCAGCAGCGGTGACAGGAGTTACGAGCAGTACTTC. This translates into CASSGDRSYEQYF.

V usage is TRBV29-1 and J usage is TRBJ1-2; no clear D gene. The germline V and J ends were trimmed by 6 bases and 3 bases, with 14 bases remaining between them. The CDR3 spans 13 residues. CDR1 is SQVTM and CDR2 is ANQGSEA in the germline V gene. CDR3 sequence: CSVERRVDYGYTF. The CDR3 region has the DNA TGCAGCGTCGAAAGGAGGGTCGACTATGGCTACACCTTC.

This chain uses TRBV29-1 with TRBJ2-2, with 9 bases matching TRBD2. CDR1 SQVTM and CDR2 ANQGSEA come from the germline V gene. This CDR3 has 13 amino acids. V shed 6 bases, J shed 7 bases, and the junction held 6 bases outside the gene matches. CDR3 amino acids: CSVRTSDIGELFF. CDR3 nucleotide sequence: TGCAGCGTACGGACTAGCGATATCGGGGAGCTGTTTTTT.

Here the CDR3 reads CAWNRDRGVEQYF. CDR3 nucleotide sequence: TGTGCCTGGAATAGGGACAGGGGGGTCGAGCAGTACTTC. This sequence joins TRBV30 and TRBJ2-7, with 11 bases lining up with TRBD1. After removal of 4 bases from V and 6 bases from J, the junction contained 5 bases not matched to a gene. Germline V CDR1 and CDR2: GTSNPN, SVGIG (reference sequence). The CDR3 totals 13 residues. Based on the CDR3 plus reference TRBV30 and TRBJ2-7, the full variable domain is SQTIHQWPATLVQPVGSPLSLECTVEGTSNPNLYWYRQAAGRGLQLLFYSVGIGQISSEVPQNLSASRPQDRQFILSSKKLLLSDSGFYLCAWNRDRGVEQYFGPGTRLTVT.

This clone was picked up a small number of times. The chain is built from TRBV10-2 and TRBJ2-3; 16 nucleotides line up with TRBD2. In germline, CDR1 is WSHSY, CDR2 SAAADI. With V trimmed by 3 bases and J by 7 bases, 4 bases remained unmatched. This CDR3 comprises 16 residues. CDR3 DNA sequence: TGCGCCAGCAGTGATGGGACTAGCGGGAGGGCCAATACGCAGTATTTT. This translates into CASSDGTSGRANTQYF.

CDR3 sequence: CASSFRGPSTGELFF. For the CDR3, the DNA is TGTGCCAGCAGCTTCAGGGGGCCTTCCACCGGGGAGCTGTTTTTT. This sequence joins TRBV7-9 and TRBJ2-2; 8 nucleotides match TRBD1. Per the germline V gene, CDR1 is SEHNR and CDR2 is FQNEAQ (reference sequence). V shed 3 bases, J shed 4 bases, and the junction held 4 bases outside the gene matches. The CDR3 runs to 15 residues. The complete variable domain, with remaining parts taken from reference TRBV7-9 and TRBJ2-2, reads DTGVSQNPRHKITKRGQNVTFRCDPISEHNRLYWYRQTLGQGPEFLTYFQNEAQLEKSRLLSDRFSAERPKGSFSTLEIQRTEQGDSAMYLCASSFRGPSTGELFFGEGSRLTVL.

CDR3 amino acids: CVTGFGFTGELFF. The CDR3 DNA reads as TGTGTAACGGGATTTGGGTTCACCGGGGAGCTGTTTTTT. The rearrangement joins TRBV27 to TRBJ2-2; D possibly corresponds to TRBD2 (5 bases). The CDR3 contains 13 residues. In germline, CDR1 is MNHEY, CDR2 SMNVEV (reference sequence).

This clone was counted only a few times. This chain's CDR3 is CASSSPRQYGINPTWGNTIYF. CDR3 nucleotides: TGTGCCAGCAGTTCTCCCCGACAGTATGGAATAAACCCCACATGGGGAAACACCATATATTTT. This rearrangement joins TRBV28 to TRBJ1-3, with D possibly TRBD1 on 5 matching bases. The CDR3 covers 21 residues. Germline CDR1 and CDR2: MDHEN and SYDVKM. Trimming cost V 4 bases and J 4 bases, with 32 bases left between them.

This sequence joins TRBV6-4 and TRBJ2-3; D ambiguous. In germline, CDR1 is MRHNA, CDR2 SNTAGT. The CDR3 totals 14 residues. Trimming took 0 bases from V and 1 from J, leaving 5 bases between them. CDR3 nucleotide sequence: TGTGCCAGCAGTGACTCGCAGGGCACAGATACGCAGTATTTT. Translated, it gives CASSDSQGTDTQYF.

The genes are TRBV5-4 and TRBJ2-1; 10 nucleotides agree with TRBD2. Trimming cost V 4 bases and J 3 bases; bases outside gene matches: 4. Germline CDR1 reads SGHNT; CDR2 reads YYREEE (reference sequence). The CDR3 has 15 residues. Here the CDR3 DNA reads TGTGCCAGCAGCCCCCGGACTAGCGGCTACAATGAGCAGTTCTTC. Its protein is CASSPRTSGYNEQFF.

This chain links TRBV30 with TRBJ1-6; 7 bases are shared with TRBD1. The CDR3 is 16 residues long. The V gene end was trimmed by 3 bases and the J gene end by 9 bases; junction bases not matched to a gene: 14. The V gene's germline CDR1 is GTSNPN and CDR2 SVGIG (reference sequence). The CDR3 sequence: CAWRPKTGTVTSPLHF. In nucleotides, the CDR3 is TGTGCCTGGAGACCGAAAACCGGGACAGTTACTTCACCCCTCCACTTT.

In this sample, this clone turned up a few times. This chain connects TRBV19 to TRBJ1-2; weak D call: TRBD1 (5 bases). Per germline, CDR1 LNHDA and CDR2 SQIVND (reference sequence). The CDR3 is made up of 14 amino acids. The V end lost 7 bases, the J end lost 7 bases, and 19 bases lay between the germline ends. This CDR3 reads CASTGLGALSGYTF. In nucleotides, the CDR3 is TGTGCCAGTACGGGACTCGGGGCCCTATCTGGCTACACCTTC.